Sequencing of this T cell receptor (beta chain) was carried out in a study of blood T cell repertoires in COVID-19 (dated by TCRdb to between 2020 and 2021). Regarding the study in general: The collaborator samples originated in the United States, Italy and Spain and spanned the acute and convalescent phases of COVID-19. The material from the prospective study consisted of cDNA or gDNA derived from T cells, B-cell-depleted T cells, or PBMCs. The dataset comprised deeply sampled blood TCRbeta repertoires from subjects exposed to, actively infected with, or recovered from COVID-19. A freely available public database, intended as a resource for researchers studying the immune response to SARS-CoV-2, is where the repertoires were released. The samples were drawn from the first 160 participants of the ongoing ImmuneRACE study and from some 1,300 subjects provided by 6 global collaborators. Sample metadata almost always included a de-identified subject ID, COVID-19 status, age in years and sex. Where available, HLA class I and class II types were taken from metadata supplied by the sample provider and were not determined by assay-based typing. Findings and caveats that apply to the study as a whole: The amount of clinical and demographic metadata varied by source and participant and was provided uncurated.

One collaborating source in Seattle enrolled patients during active infection and followed them longitudinally through the course of disease. Each collaborating institution followed its own protocols to collect whole blood in K2EDTA tubes. For TCRbeta analysis, collaborators shipped samples in one of three forms: frozen whole blood, isolated PBMCs, or DNA extracted from either of those sample types. Concerning this clone itself: The antigen it recognizes is unknown. No clone much larger than this one lies a single base away; base qualities are absent.

TCRbeta CDR3 regions were amplified from genomic DNA using the immunoSEQ Assay, a bias-controlled multiplex PCR. In the original analysis: The number of nucleated cells in each sample was estimated by amplification of reference gene primers within the assay. Sequence reads were collapsed and filtered to measure the absolute abundance of every unique TCRbeta CDR3 rearrangement. Productive Simpson clonality was computed per sample as the square root of Simpson's diversity index over productive rearrangements. Sourced from immuneACCESS, this table was stored by TCRdb with only in-frame sequences that have V and J called. A share of the clones is absent; for the studies checked, an unresolved V gene accounts for under half, and the remainder has no known explanation. That table gives V, J and clone size, and the DNA gave D and trimming. A total of about 110,000 clones appear in this sample, about 85% of them only once. 5% to 6% of the sample is held by the ten biggest clonotypes.

V is reduced by 3 bases and J by 4 bases, leaving a spacing of 13 bases between them. The CDR3 contains 15 residues, cysteine and phenylalanine counted. Here the CDR3 DNA is all that survives: 45 bases in frame from base 1. Taken from the germline V gene (reference sequence), the CDR1 and CDR2 loops are DFQATT and SNEGSKA. Rearrangement joined TRBV20-1 to TRBJ2-6; perhaps TRBD1 is the D gene, with 6 bases matching. The sequence was obtained from a woman in her sixties with COVID-19, enrolled during active disease. The sample consisted of peripheral blood. For the CDR3, the sequence is CSASEPGVGANVLTF. The sequenced DNA is TGCAGTGCTAGTGAACCAGGGGTCGGGGCCAACGTCCTGACTTTC.